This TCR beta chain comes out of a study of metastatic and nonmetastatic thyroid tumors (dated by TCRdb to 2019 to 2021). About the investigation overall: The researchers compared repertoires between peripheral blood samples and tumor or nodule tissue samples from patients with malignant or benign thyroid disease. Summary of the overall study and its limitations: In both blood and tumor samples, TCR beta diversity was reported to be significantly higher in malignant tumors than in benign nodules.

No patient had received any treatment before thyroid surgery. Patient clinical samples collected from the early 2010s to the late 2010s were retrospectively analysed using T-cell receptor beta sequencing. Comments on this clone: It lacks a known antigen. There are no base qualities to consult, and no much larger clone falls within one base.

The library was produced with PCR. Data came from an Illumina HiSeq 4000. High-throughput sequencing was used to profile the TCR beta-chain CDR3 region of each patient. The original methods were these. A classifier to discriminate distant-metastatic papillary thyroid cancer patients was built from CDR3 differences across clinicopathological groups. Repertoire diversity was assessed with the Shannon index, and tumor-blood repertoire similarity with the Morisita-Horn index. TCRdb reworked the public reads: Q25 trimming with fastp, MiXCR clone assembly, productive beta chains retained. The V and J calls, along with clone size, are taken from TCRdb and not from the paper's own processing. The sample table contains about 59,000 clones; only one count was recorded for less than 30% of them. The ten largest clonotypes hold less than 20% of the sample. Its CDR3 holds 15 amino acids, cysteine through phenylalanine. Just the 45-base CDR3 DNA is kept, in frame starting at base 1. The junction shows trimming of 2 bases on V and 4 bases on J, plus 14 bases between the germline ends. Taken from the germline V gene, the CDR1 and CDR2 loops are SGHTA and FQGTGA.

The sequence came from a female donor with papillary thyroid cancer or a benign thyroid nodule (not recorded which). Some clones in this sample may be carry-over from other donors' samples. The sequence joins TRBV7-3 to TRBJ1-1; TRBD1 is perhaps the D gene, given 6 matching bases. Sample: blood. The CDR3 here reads CASSLYRAGSTEAFF. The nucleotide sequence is TGTGCCAGCAGCTTATACAGGGCGGGTAGCACTGAAGCTTTCTTT.